This is a list of T cell receptor beta chains from one sample in a study of PD-L1 blockade in urothelial cancer. The protocol was immunoSEQ multiplex PCR, while the TCRdb copy is restricted to in-frame clones and leaves out a portion. The sample yields around 50,000 clones, around 85% seen once. Here the sequenced sample was PBMCs, taken around atezolizumab (anti-PD-L1) treatment. These receptors were taken from a man between 50 and 59 years old with urothelial cancer. Both conserved end residues are part of each CDR3. The D gene is left open where the match is weak. Size is stated for part of the rows, as once, few or many counts, or as a class when the clone is expanded.

.	.	TRBJ2-7	15	TRBV4-1	TGCGCCAGCAGCTACTCCGGGACTGGAACCTACGAGCAGTACTTC	CASSYSGTGTYEQYF
.	.	TRBJ2-1	15	TRBV9	TGTGCCAGCAGCGTAGGAGTCGCCTCCTACAATGAGCAGTTCTTC	CASSVGVASYNEQFF
.	TRBD1	TRBJ2-7	17	TRBV7-2	TGTGCCAGCAGCCGAATGGGACAGGGGACACTGGGGAACGAGCAGTACTTC	CASSRMGQGTLGNEQYF
.	.	TRBJ1-3	16	TRBV27	TGTGCCAGCAGTCCGGGGTCAAATTATATGGGAAACACCATATATTTT	CASSPGSNYMGNTIYF
.	TRBD2	TRBJ2-5	13	TRBV4-3	TGCGCCAGCAGCCTACAGCGGGGGGAGACCCAGTACTTC	CASSLQRGETQYF
.	TRBD2	TRBJ2-5	16	TRBV11-2	TGTGCCAGTTGGCCCGGGACTAGCGGGTACCAAGAGACCCAGTACTTC	CASWPGTSGYQETQYF
once	TRBD1	TRBJ2-3	17	TRBV13	TGTGCCAGCAGCTTAGAAGTCAGGGGGCTCCACACAGATACGCAGTATTTT	CASSLEVRGLHTDTQYF
.	.	TRBJ2-5	16	TRBV7-6	TGTGCCAGCAGCTACCGGGACACCAGATACCAAGAGACCCAGTACTTC	CASSYRDTRYQETQYF
.	.	TRBJ2-1	13	TRBV12-5	TGTGCTAGTGGTCCCCAAACCTACAATGAGCAGTTCTTC	CASGPQTYNEQFF
.	TRBD2	TRBJ2-5	16	TRBV6-6	TGTGCCAGCACAGGGACTAGCGGGAGGACGCAAGAGACCCAGTACTTC	CASTGTSGRTQETQYF
.	.	TRBJ1-3	15	TRBV5-5	TGTGCCAGCAGCCGGGAGGACAATTCTGGAAACACCATATATTTT	CASSREDNSGNTIYF
.	TRBD2	TRBJ2-1	18	TRBV30	TGTGCCTGGAGTGTTTACCGGGGGGCTAGCGGGAGGTATGGTGAGCAGTTCTTC	CAWSVYRGASGRYGEQFF
.	.	TRBJ2-3	16	TRBV19	TGTGCCAGTAGTACCCTCACAGGAAGGGTCCCAGATACGCAGTATTTT	CASSTLTGRVPDTQYF
.	.	TRBJ1-1	17	TRBV30	TGTGCCTGGAGTGTACGACGGGGAGCGACCATGAACACTGAAGCTTTCTTT	CAWSVRRGATMNTEAFF
.	TRBD2	TRBJ2-1	16	TRBV9	TGTGCCAGCAGCGTAGAAAGCGGGGGGTCCTACAATGAGCAGTTCTTC	CASSVESGGSYNEQFF
.	.	TRBJ1-2	14	TRBV19	TGTGCCAGTAGTTTCCCGGGACATGTTGCTGGCTACACCTTC	CASSFPGHVAGYTF
.	TRBD2	TRBJ2-1	16	TRBV30	TGTGCCTGGAGTGTACGGACTAGCGGGGGGGCTAATGAGCAGTTCTTC	CAWSVRTSGGANEQFF
.	.	TRBJ2-7	14	TRBV30	TGTGCCTGGACAGGGGACACCCGCCGGCACGAGCAGTACTTC	CAWTGDTRRHEQYF
few	.	TRBJ2-1	15	TRBV11-3	TGTGCCAGCAGCTTAGAGGCGGAGTCCTACAATGAGCAGTTCTTC	CASSLEAESYNEQFF
.	TRBD2	TRBJ2-1	16	TRBV7-7	TGTGCCAGCAGCTTAAAGGAGGTGGCGGGGGGAGGTGAGCAGTTCTTC	CASSLKEVAGGGEQFF
.	.	TRBJ2-7	14	TRBV25-1	TGTGCCAGCAGCCAACCGGGATCCACGGGGGAGCAGTACTTC	CASSQPGSTGEQYF
.	.	TRBJ2-1	15	TRBV9	TGTGCCAGCAGCGTAGGTGGCAGGGAGGTTTGGGAGCAGTTCTTC	CASSVGGREVWEQFF
.	TRBD1	TRBJ1-1	17	TRBV11-2	TGTGCCAGCAGCTTATTGTTGGGACAGGGGGTGAACACTGAAGCTTTCTTT	CASSLLLGQGVNTEAFF
.	.	TRBJ2-6	19	TRBV11-2	TGTGCCAGCAGCTCGATACAGGCGACAGTTGGCTCTGGGGCCAACGTCCTGACTTTC	CASSSIQATVGSGANVLTF
.	TRBD1	TRBJ2-1	15	TRBV5-6	TGTGCCAGCAGCGAACAGGGGGTCTCCTACAATGAGCAGTTCTTC	CASSEQGVSYNEQFF
.	.	TRBJ2-1	11	TRBV7-9	TGTGCCAGCAGCCCTCTGCGGGAGCAGTTCTTC	CASSPLREQFF
.	TRBD1	TRBJ1-5	15	TRBV7-6	TGTGCCAGCAGCCCAGACAGGGGGGCAACTCAGCCCCAGCATTTT	CASSPDRGATQPQHF
.	TRBD1	TRBJ1-2	18	TRBV7-8	TGTGCCAGCAGCTTATATAAGGACAGGGGATTTTTACCTTATGGCTACACCTTC	CASSLYKDRGFLPYGYTF
.	.	TRBJ2-4	16	TRBV28	TGTGCCAGCAGCACCACTAGGATTATAGCCAAAAACATTCAGTACTTC	CASSTTRIIAKNIQYF
.	.	TRBJ2-1	15	TRBV7-9	TGTGCCAGCACCTCTGTTCGGAGCTCCTACAATGAGCAGTTCTTC	CASTSVRSSYNEQFF
.	.	TRBJ2-7	14	TRBV11-3	TGTGCCAGCAGCTTAGATCTCTATTCCTACGAGCAGTACTTC	CASSLDLYSYEQYF